This is a list of T cell receptor beta chains from one sample in a study of blood T cell repertoires in COVID-19. This table comes from immunoSEQ multiplex PCR, and its TCRdb copy is limited to in-frame clones, with some not included. The sample has 150,000 to 200,000 clones; more than 85% are singletons. Material for sequencing was peripheral blood. The source of these receptors is a woman older than 75 with COVID-19, enrolled during active disease. Both conserved end residues are part of each CDR3. A D gene is named only where the DNA matches it firmly. Rows give clone size only sometimes, using once, few, many, or a class for an expanded clone.

d_gene	j_gene	v_gene	abundance	CDR3aa	CDR3nt
.	TRBJ2-1	TRBV20-1	.	CSASHGDEQFF	TGCAGTGCTTCGCACGGGGATGAGCAGTTCTTC
TRBD2	TRBJ2-7	TRBV4-2	few	CASSQGPGLAGTHEQYF	TGTGCCAGCAGCCAAGGTCCGGGACTAGCGGGAACCCACGAGCAGTACTTC
TRBD2	TRBJ2-1	TRBV7-6	.	CASSLGLAGGPDEQFF	TGTGCCAGCAGCTTGGGACTAGCGGGAGGGCCCGATGAGCAGTTCTTC
.	TRBJ1-2	TRBV6-5	.	CASSPGLDYGYTF	TGTGCCAGCAGTCCTGGACTGGACTATGGCTACACCTTC
TRBD1	TRBJ1-2	TRBV12-3/TRBV12-4	.	CASSGTGVGYTF	TGTGCCAGCAGCGGGACAGGGGTCGGCTACACCTTC
.	TRBJ1-1	TRBV19	.	CASTVVGARTEAFF	TGTGCCAGTACCGTCGTGGGGGCGCGGACTGAAGCTTTCTTT
TRBD1	TRBJ1-2	TRBV4-3	.	CASSPDRAAYGYTF	TGCGCCAGCAGCCCCGACAGGGCCGCCTATGGCTACACCTTC
TRBD2	TRBJ2-7	TRBV4-3	.	CASSQELAGERREQYF	TGCGCCAGCAGCCAAGAGCTAGCGGGGGAGAGGCGGGAGCAGTACTTC
TRBD1	TRBJ2-3	TRBV2	.	CASSADRGLTDTQYF	TGTGCCAGCAGTGCGGACAGGGGGTTGACAGATACGCAGTATTTT
.	TRBJ2-2	TRBV5-1	.	CASSQRQDGVGELFF	TGCGCCAGCAGCCAAAGACAGGATGGGGTCGGGGAGCTGTTTTTT
.	TRBJ2-3	TRBV4-3	.	CASSQGPGSTDTQYF	TGCGCCAGCAGCCAAGGTCCAGGGAGCACAGATACGCAGTATTTT
TRBD2	TRBJ2-7	TRBV2	.	CASRATSGLGGEQYF	TGTGCCAGCAGGGCCACTAGCGGGCTTGGCGGCGAGCAGTACTTC
.	TRBJ1-6	TRBV19	.	CASRVGRDGSPLHF	TGTGCCAGTAGAGTCGGCAGGGATGGATCACCCCTCCACTTT
TRBD1	TRBJ2-1	TRBV5-3	.	CARSSQGANTIISSYNEQFF	TGTGCCAGAAGCTCACAGGGGGCTAATACGATTATCAGCTCCTACAATGAGCAGTTCTTC
.	TRBJ2-5	TRBV7-2	.	CASSRNLDGSSRETQYF	TGTGCCAGCAGCAGGAATCTCGACGGGAGCTCCCGGGAGACCCAGTACTTC
TRBD1	TRBJ1-6	TRBV6-2/TRBV6-3	once	CASSLMTGGKSPLHF	TGTGCCAGCAGCCTAATGACAGGGGGCAAGTCACCCCTCCACTTT
.	TRBJ2-3	TRBV7-2	.	CASSFGGISTDTQYF	TGTGCCAGCAGCTTCGGCGGGATTAGCACAGATACGCAGTATTTT
.	TRBJ2-6	TRBV6-5	.	CASSPTFGANVLTF	.
.	TRBJ2-1	TRBV10-3	.	CAIRARSQGNEQFF	TGTGCCATCAGGGCCCGGAGTCAGGGAAATGAGCAGTTCTTC
TRBD1	TRBJ2-7	TRBV27	.	CASSLYGQGPPYEQYF	TGTGCCAGCAGTTTATACGGACAGGGACCTCCCTACGAGCAGTACTTC
TRBD2	TRBJ2-3	TRBV10-3	.	CATRLAGEADTQYF	TGTGCCACCCGCCTAGCGGGAGAGGCAGATACGCAGTATTTT
.	TRBJ2-5	TRBV7-2	.	CASSSRPAGAQYF	TGTGCCAGCAGCTCAAGGCCAGCCGGGGCCCAGTACTTC
.	TRBJ2-3	TRBV10-2	.	CASSESAQDSADTQYF	TGCGCCAGCAGTGAGTCGGCCCAGGATAGCGCAGATACGCAGTATTTT
TRBD2	TRBJ2-1	TRBV7-2	.	CASSFSGAYNEQFF	TGTGCCAGCAGCTTTAGCGGGGCCTACAATGAGCAGTTCTTC
.	TRBJ1-1	TRBV9	.	CASSLIGLSGEAFF	TGTGCCAGCAGCCTGATCGGACTTTCTGGTGAAGCTTTCTTT
.	TRBJ1-4	TRBV28	.	CASSFVAGTTNEKLFF	TGTGCCAGCAGTTTCGTTGCAGGGACAACTAATGAAAAACTGTTTTTT